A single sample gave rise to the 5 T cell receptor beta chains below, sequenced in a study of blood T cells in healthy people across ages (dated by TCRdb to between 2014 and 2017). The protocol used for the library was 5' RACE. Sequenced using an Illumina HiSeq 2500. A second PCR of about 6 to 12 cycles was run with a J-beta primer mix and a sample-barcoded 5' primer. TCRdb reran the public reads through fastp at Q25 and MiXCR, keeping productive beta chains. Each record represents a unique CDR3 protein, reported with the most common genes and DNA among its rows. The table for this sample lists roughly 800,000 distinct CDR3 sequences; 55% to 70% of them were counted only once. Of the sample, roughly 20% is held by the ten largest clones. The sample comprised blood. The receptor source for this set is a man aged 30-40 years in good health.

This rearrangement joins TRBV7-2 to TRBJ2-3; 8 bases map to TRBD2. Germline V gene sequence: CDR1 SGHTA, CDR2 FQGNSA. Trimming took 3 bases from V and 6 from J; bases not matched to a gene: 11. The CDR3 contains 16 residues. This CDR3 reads CASSLGREVGRDTQYF. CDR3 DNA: TGTGCCAGCAGCTTGGGGCGGGAGGTAGGGAGGGATACGCAGTATTTT.

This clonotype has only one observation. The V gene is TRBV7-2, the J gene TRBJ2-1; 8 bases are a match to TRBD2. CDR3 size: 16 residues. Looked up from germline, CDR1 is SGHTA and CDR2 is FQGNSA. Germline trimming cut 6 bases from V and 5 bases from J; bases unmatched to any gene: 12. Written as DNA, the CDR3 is TGTGCCAGCAGACTCCTGACGGGAGGGAGGCACAATGAGCAGTTCTTC. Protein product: CASRLLTGGRHNEQFF.

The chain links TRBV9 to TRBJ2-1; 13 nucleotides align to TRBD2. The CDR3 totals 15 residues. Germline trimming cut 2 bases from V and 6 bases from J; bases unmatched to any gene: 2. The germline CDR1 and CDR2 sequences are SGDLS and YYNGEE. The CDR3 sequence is CASSVTSGRGNEQFF. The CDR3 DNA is TGTGCCAGCAGCGTCACTAGCGGGAGGGGCAATGAGCAGTTCTTC.

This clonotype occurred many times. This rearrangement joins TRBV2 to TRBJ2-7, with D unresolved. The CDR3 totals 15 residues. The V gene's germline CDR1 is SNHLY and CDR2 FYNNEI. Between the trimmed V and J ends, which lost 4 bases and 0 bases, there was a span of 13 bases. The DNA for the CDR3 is TGTGCCAGCAGTGGCTCAAGCGTGAGCTCCTACGAGCAGTACTTC. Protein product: CASSGSSVSSYEQYF. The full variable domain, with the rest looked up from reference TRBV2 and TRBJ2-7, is EPEVTQTPSHQVTQMGQEVILRCVPISNHLYFYWYRQILGQKVEFLVSFYNNEISEKSEIFDDQFSVERPDGSNFTLKIRSTKLEDSAMYFCASSGSSVSSYEQYFGPGTRLTVT.

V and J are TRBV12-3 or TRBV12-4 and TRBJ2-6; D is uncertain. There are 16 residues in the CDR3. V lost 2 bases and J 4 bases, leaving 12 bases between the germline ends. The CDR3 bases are TGTGCCAGCAGTTTATCGGATGTGACAGGGGCCAACGTCCTGACTTTC. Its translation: CASSLSDVTGANVLTF.